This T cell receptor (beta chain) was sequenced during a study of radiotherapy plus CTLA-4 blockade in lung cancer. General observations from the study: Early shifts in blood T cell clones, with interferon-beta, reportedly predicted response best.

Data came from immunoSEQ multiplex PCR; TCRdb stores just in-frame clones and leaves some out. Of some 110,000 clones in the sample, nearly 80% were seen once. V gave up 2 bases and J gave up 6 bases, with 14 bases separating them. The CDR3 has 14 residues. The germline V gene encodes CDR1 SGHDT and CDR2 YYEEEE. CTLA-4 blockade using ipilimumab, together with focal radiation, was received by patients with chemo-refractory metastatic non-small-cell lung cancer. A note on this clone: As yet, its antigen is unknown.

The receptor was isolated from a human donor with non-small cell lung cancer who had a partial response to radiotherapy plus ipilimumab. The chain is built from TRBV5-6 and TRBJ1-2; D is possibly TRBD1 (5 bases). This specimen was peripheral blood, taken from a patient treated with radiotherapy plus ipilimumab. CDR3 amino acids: CASSFPGGENGYTF. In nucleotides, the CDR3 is TGTGCCAGCAGCTTCCCGGGGGGGGAAAATGGCTACACCTTC. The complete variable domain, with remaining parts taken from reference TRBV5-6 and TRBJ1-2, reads DAGVTQSPTHLIKTRGQQVTLRCSPKSGHDTVSWYQQALGQGPQFIFQYYEEEERQRGNFPDRFSGHQFPNYSSELNVNALLLGDSALYLCASSFPGGENGYTFGSGTRLTVV.